These 28 T cell receptor beta chains were all obtained from the same sample, sequenced in a study of immune heterogeneity within non-small cell lung tumors. Bulk tumor genomic DNA, around 580 ng per sample, was used as template. Far-apart biopsies, several per primary tumor, were taken during surgery. Untreated, newly diagnosed non-small cell lung cancer patients underwent curative surgery. Amplification of TCR beta CDR3 was performed by multiplex PCR with 32 V and 13 J primers. TCRdb re-called the multiplex PCR reads with MiXCR, one entry per CDR3 protein. The sample lists around 11,000 distinct CDR3 sequences; about 20% were seen once. The sequenced material came from lung tumor tissue. The receptors here all came from a man aged 55 to 69 with non-small cell lung cancer.

Only a few counts were recorded for this clonotype. The rearrangement uses TRBV20-1 and TRBJ2-7; 7 bases match TRBD1. Per the germline V gene, CDR1 is DFQATT and CDR2 is SNEGSKA (reference sequence). Germline trimming cut 6 bases from V and 0 bases from J; bases unmatched to any gene: 5. The CDR3 is 13 amino acids. The CDR3 bases are TGCAGTGCACCGGACAGGAGCTCCTACGAGCAGTACTTC. Its protein product is CSAPDRSSYEQYF.

As for this clonotype: The CDR3 carries no conserved terminal phenylalanine or tryptophan, so it likely arises from a read error. The chain is built from TRBV24-1 and TRBJ2-1; D uncertain. The germline gives CDR1 KGHDR, CDR2 SFDVKD. The CDR3 extends over 13 amino acids. V lost 4 bases and J 8 bases, leaving 11 bases between the germline ends. CDR3 bases: TGTGCCACCAGTGACCCCAAGTGGGATGAGCAGTTCCTC. Protein product: CATSDPKWDEQFL.

This clonotype was counted only a few times. A read error may explain this, as a much larger clone is one base away. The V and J genes are TRBV27 and TRBJ1-5; D might be TRBD1 (5 bases). This CDR3 has 16 residues. The V gene's germline CDR1 is MNHEY and CDR2 SMNVEV (reference sequence). V was trimmed by 2 bases and J by 2 bases, leaving 13 bases between them. CDR3 in amino acids: CASSLRGGWGNQPQHF. Here the CDR3 DNA reads TGTGCCAGCAGTTTACGGGGGGGGTGGGGCAATCAGCCCCAGCATTTT.

By frequency in the sample, this clonotype is medium-sized. The V and J genes are TRBV2 and TRBJ1-5, with a tentative D call TRBD1 (6 bases). Germline V gene lookup returns CDR1 SNHLY and CDR2 FYNNEI. V was clipped by 4 bases and J by 0 bases, with 13 bases between them. The CDR3 is 16 amino acids. The CDR3 spells CASSGETGLSNQPQHF. CDR3 nucleotides: TGTGCCAGCAGTGGGGAGACAGGACTTAGCAATCAGCCCCAGCATTTT.

This clonotype showed up just a few times. V is TRBV11-2 and J is TRBJ2-3; perhaps D is TRBD1 or TRBD2 (5 bases each). CDR3 length: 12 amino acids. Trimming removed 4 bases from V and 6 bases from J, with 8 bases in between. Germline values: CDR1 SGHAT, CDR2 FQNNGV. This chain's CDR3 is CASSSGRDTQYF. The CDR3 bases are TGTGCCAGCAGCTCGGGACGGGATACGCAGTATTTT.

This clonotype was observed a single time. This may be a read error: a much more frequent sequence differs by one nucleotide. This chain joins TRBV25-1 and TRBJ2-7; TRBD1 might be the D (6 bases). The germline V and J ends were trimmed by 10 bases and 7 bases, with 20 bases remaining between them. The CDR3 covers 13 residues. Germline V gives CDR1 MGHDK, CDR2 SYGVNS. CDR3 region: CAISGPGGQEQYF. The CDR3 nucleotides read TGTGCCATCAGCGGCCCTGGGGGCCAGGAGCAGTACTTC.

This chain uses TRBV9 with TRBJ2-6, with unresolved D. Germline CDR1 and CDR2: SGDLS and YYNGEE. Trimming stripped 2 bases from V and 2 bases from J, with 5 bases between. The CDR3 spans 14 residues. The CDR3 loop is CASSVLAGANVLTF. The CDR3 bases are TGTGCCAGCAGCGTCTTGGCTGGGGCCAACGTCCTGACTTTC.

The rearrangement uses TRBV3-1 and TRBJ1-4; D is perhaps TRBD1 (6 bases). V lost 0 bases, J lost 10 bases, and 15 bases lay in between. Germline V CDR1 and CDR2: LGHDT, YNNKEL (reference sequence). The CDR3 length is 15 residues. CDR3 residues: CASSQDHREIRKLFF. The CDR3 region has the DNA TGTGCCAGCAGCCAAGATCACAGGGAAATTAGAAAACTGTTTTTT.

Sample share makes this clonotype medium-sized. This chain joins TRBV6-5 and TRBJ2-7, with D unclear. CDR3 length equals 13 residues. The ends were cut back, 2 bases at V and 5 bases at J, with 10 bases in the middle. Germline lookup yields CDR1 MNHEY and CDR2 SVGAGI. The CDR3 DNA reads as TGTGCCAGCAGTTACCAGGTGACCCACGAGCAGTACTTC. This sequence encodes CASSYQVTHEQYF.

Comment on this clonotype: A much larger clonotype is one base distant, so this may be a read error. Likely a read error: the CDR3 ends without its conserved phenylalanine or tryptophan. V usage is TRBV15 and J usage is TRBJ2-3; TRBD2 matches 10 bases. V was pared by 2 bases and J by 6 bases, with 5 bases of the junction left unmatched. The CDR3 consists of 15 residues. Germline-derived CDR1 and CDR2 are LNHNV and YYDKDF (reference sequence). CDR3 bases: TGTGCCACCAGCAGACTAGCGGGAGTGGCGGATACGCAGTATCTT. It specifies CATSRLAGVADTQYL.

This clonotype is labeled medium-sized. The chain is built from TRBV15 and TRBJ2-7; 8 bases agree with TRBD1. This CDR3 is built from 16 residues. Germline CDR1 is LNHNV and CDR2 is YYDKDF (reference sequence). With 1 base clipped from V and 1 base from J, the junction kept 6 bases outside the gene matches. The CDR3, as DNA: TGTGCCACCAGCAGAGGGAAGGGACAGGCATCCTACGAGCAGTACTTC. It encodes CATSRGKGQASYEQYF. The variable domain in full, with the rest retrieved from reference TRBV15 and TRBJ2-7, is DAMVIQNPRYQVTQFGKPVTLSCSQTLNHNVMYWYQQKSSQAPKLLFHYYDKDFNNEADTPDNFQSRRPNTSFCFLDIRSPGLGDTAMYLCATSRGKGQASYEQYFGPGTRLTVT.

By share of the sample, this clonotype is medium-sized. The chain combines TRBV7-2 with TRBJ2-7; 14 bases fit TRBD2. This CDR3 comprises 17 residues. The germline V gene has CDR1 SGHTA and CDR2 FQGNSA. The V segment lost 3 bases and the J segment 7 bases; nucleotides outside the gene matches: 11. CDR3 sequence: CASSFSFVGTSGREQYF. The CDR3 nucleotides are TGTGCCAGCAGCTTCTCCTTCGTCGGGACTAGCGGGAGAGAGCAGTACTTC.

This clonotype showed up many times. V and J are TRBV4-1 and TRBJ2-3; 7 nucleotides line up with TRBD2. The CDR3 contains 17 residues. Trimming took 3 bases from V and 2 from J; bases not matched to a gene: 11. CDR1 MGHRA and CDR2 YSYEKL come from the germline V gene. The CDR3 spells CASSQARPAGLTDTQYF. The CDR3 nucleotides are TGCGCCAGCAGCCAGGCCCGCCCAGCGGGGCTCACAGATACGCAGTATTTT.

This chain uses TRBV27 with TRBJ2-1, with D unresolved. Trimming removed 6 bases at V and 5 bases at J, with 11 bases between. The CDR3 is 13 residues long. Germline values: CDR1 MNHEY, CDR2 SMNVEV (reference sequence). CDR3 bases: TGTGCCAGCAGCTTAAGAATTCACAATGAGCAGTTCTTC. Amino acids: CASSLRIHNEQFF.

This clonotype occurred a few times. This rearrangement joins TRBV7-2 to TRBJ2-7, with no clear D. V lost 0 bases, J lost 6 bases, and 12 bases lay in between. Germline CDR1 SGHTA, CDR2 FQGNSA. There are 14 residues in the CDR3. The CDR3 loop reads CASSLAQISTEQYF. The CDR3 DNA is TGTGCCAGCAGCTTAGCGCAGATCTCCACCGAGCAGTACTTC.

This clonotype appeared a few times. This sequence joins TRBV19 and TRBJ2-3, with D tentatively TRBD2 (5 bases). The CDR3 has 15 residues. V lost 2 bases and J lost 2, with 11 bases in between. In germline, CDR1 is LNHDA, CDR2 SQIVND (reference sequence). The CDR3: CASSISVATTDTQYF. The CDR3 DNA is TGTGCCAGTAGTATATCGGTAGCGACCACAGATACGCAGTATTTT.

This clonotype rates as medium-sized. The chain carries TRBV5-1 and TRBJ1-1; 7 nucleotides agree with TRBD1. Germline V gives CDR1 SGHRS, CDR2 YFSETQ. CDR3 length: 14 amino acids. Trimming removed 5 bases from V and 4 bases from J; junction bases left unmatched: 8. CDR3 coding DNA: TGCGCCAGCAGACCGGGACAGACCTCCACTGAAGCTTTCTTT. Encoded protein: CASRPGQTSTEAFF.

The chain links TRBV5-1 to TRBJ2-4, with 8 nucleotides matching TRBD1. CDR3 size: 13 residues. V lost 4 bases, J lost 8 bases, and 5 bases stayed unmatched. Germline CDR1 SGHRS, CDR2 YFSETQ. As DNA, the CDR3 is TGCGCCAGCAGCGTGGACAGGGAAGACATTCAGTACTTC. Protein product: CASSVDREDIQYF.

The chain links TRBV6-1 to TRBJ1-3, with D perhaps TRBD1 (5 bases). The CDR3 has 13 amino acids. From germline, CDR1 is MNHNS and CDR2 SASEGT. V was trimmed by 8 bases and J by 2 bases, leaving 10 bases between them. CDR3 DNA: TGTGCCAGCGCCAGGGCAGCTGGAAACACCATATATTTT. It specifies CASARAAGNTIYF.

The chain employs TRBV7-9 and TRBJ1-2; possibly TRBD1 for D (5 bases). The CDR3 runs to 13 residues. The germline V gene encodes CDR1 SEHNR and CDR2 FQNEAQ (reference sequence). With 2 bases removed from V and 7 bases from J, the gap between germline ends came to 11 bases. CDR3 nucleotide sequence: TGTGCCAGCAGCTTAACCCAGGGTGCTGGCTACACCTTC. Protein product: CASSLTQGAGYTF.

This clonotype was counted many times. V usage is TRBV20-1 and J usage is TRBJ1-2, with D unclear. Per germline, CDR1 DFQATT and CDR2 SNEGSKA (reference sequence). The CDR3 has 15 amino acids. V was cut by 0 bases and J by 4 bases, with 15 bases left in between. DNA for the CDR3: TGCAGTGCTAGAGATCGTAGGCAGACTTCCTATGGCTACACCTTC. It codes for CSARDRRQTSYGYTF.

This clonotype has a handful of counts. This chain joins TRBV20-1 and TRBJ2-3; 7 bases are shared with TRBD2. Trimming cost V 3 bases and J 5 bases; bases outside gene matches: 11. Germline V CDR1 and CDR2: DFQATT, SNEGSKA (reference sequence). The CDR3 covers 15 residues. CDR3: CSASGAGVPQDTQYF. The DNA for the CDR3 is TGCAGTGCTAGTGGGGCGGGAGTTCCTCAAGATACGCAGTATTTT.

The chain employs TRBV2 and TRBJ2-2; perhaps TRBD2 as D (6 bases). V lost 7 bases and J 6 bases, leaving 15 bases between the germline ends. Looked up from germline, CDR1 is SNHLY and CDR2 is FYNNEI. The CDR3 spans 14 residues. As DNA, the CDR3 is TGTGCCAGCAAGGCGGGGCAAGCCGCCGGGGAGCTGTTTTTT. It is translated as CASKAGQAAGELFF.

Notes on this clonotype: One base away lies a much larger clone, so this may be a sequencing read error. This CDR3 reads CSSSSRTLNTEAFF. DNA of the CDR3: TGTTCCAGTAGCTCCCGGACGTTGAACACTGAAGCTTTCTTT. This sequence joins TRBV19 and TRBJ1-1; no clear D gene. Germline-derived CDR1 and CDR2 are LNHDA and SQIVND (reference sequence). The CDR3 loop spans 14 amino acids.

The chain uses TRBV19 and TRBJ2-6; 9 bases are a match to TRBD1. Germline values: CDR1 LNHDA, CDR2 SQIVND (reference sequence). The CDR3 runs to 16 residues. With 5 bases clipped from V and 8 bases from J, the junction kept 10 bases outside the gene matches. The CDR3 nucleotides read TGTGCCAGTAGTCCTGGACAGGGGAACGGGACCAACGTCCTGACTTTC. It specifies CASSPGQGNGTNVLTF.

Concerning this clonotype itself: At one boundary the junction diverges from the germline segment, which might be a read error. The genes are TRBV5-8 and TRBJ1-4, with a possible D match to TRBD1 (5 bases). This CDR3 comprises 11 residues. From germline, CDR1 is SGHTS and CDR2 YDEGEE. This chain's CDR3 is CASSFAGTPLF. In nucleotides, the CDR3 is TGTGCCAGCAGCTTCGCCGGGACCCCCCTTTTT.

This clonotype is medium-sized in the sample. The V call is TRBV19, the J call TRBJ2-2, with D maybe TRBD1 (5 bases). Germline-derived CDR1 and CDR2 are LNHDA and SQIVND (reference sequence). The CDR3 is 15 residues long. V lost 5 bases and J 0 bases, leaving 10 bases between the germline ends. The CDR3 is CASSLTATNTGELFF. DNA for the CDR3: TGTGCCAGTAGTTTGACAGCTACGAACACCGGGGAGCTGTTTTTT. Using reference TRBV19 and TRBJ2-2 for the parts outside the CDR3, the full variable domain is DGGITQSPKYLFRKEGQNVTLSCEQNLNHDAMYWYRQDPGQGLRLIYYSQIVNDFQKGDIAEGYSVSREKKESFPLTVTSAQKNPTAFYLCASSLTATNTGELFFGEGSRLTVL.

This chain connects TRBV5-4 to TRBJ2-1; the D gene is possibly TRBD2 (6 bases). CDR1 and CDR2 (germline): SGHNT, YYREEE (reference sequence). The CDR3 consists of 16 residues. Trimming removed 4 bases from V and 3 bases from J, with 17 bases in between. The CDR3, as DNA: TGTGCCAGCAGCCCGGGCGGGACCCTGAACTACAATGAGCAGTTCTTC. It translates to CASSPGGTLNYNEQFF.